Shown below are 7 T cell receptor beta chains from a single sample sequenced in a study of shared clonotypes between healthy human individuals. Naive CD8 cells lacked CD45RO and underwent positive selection for CCR7, leaving out terminally differentiated effector memory CD45RA+ cells. Sequenced by immunoSEQ multiplex PCR; TCRdb stores in-frame clones only, minus some. The sample records over 2 million clones, around 96% being singletons. The sample was naive CD8+ T cells sorted from blood. The origin of the receptors is a man younger than 35 in good health.

This clone came up a few times. This chain uses TRBV7-9 with TRBJ2-2; either TRBD1 or TRBD2 may supply D (5 bases each). V lost 1 base and J 0 bases, leaving 9 bases between the germline ends. The CDR3 has 16 residues. Germline values: CDR1 SEHNR, CDR2 FQNEAQ (reference sequence). CDR3 bases: TGTGCCAGCAGCTTAGATGGGGACGCGAACACCGGGGAGCTGTTTTTT. This gives the protein CASSLDGDANTGELFF.

The rearrangement links TRBV13 to TRBJ2-1; D may match TRBD1 or TRBD2 (5 bases each). There are 16 residues in the CDR3. CDR1 and CDR2 from the germline V gene are PRHDT and FYEKMQ (reference sequence). The V end lost 2 bases, the J end lost 9 bases, and 20 bases lay between the germline ends. The CDR3 DNA sequence: TGTGCCAGCAGCTTAAGGGACCTGGGACGTACAGGTGAGCAGTTCTTC. Translated: CASSLRDLGRTGEQFF.

CDR3 in amino acids: CASSFRSQTGLNTGELFF. The CDR3 nucleotides are TGTGCCAGCAGCTTCCGATCCCAAACAGGGTTGAACACCGGGGAGCTGTTTTTT. This sequence joins TRBV5-8 and TRBJ2-2; D possibly corresponds to TRBD1 (6 bases). V gave up 2 bases and J gave up 1 base, with 18 bases separating them. Germline V gene data show CDR1 as SGHTS and CDR2 as YDEGEE. The CDR3 totals 18 residues.

The chain combines TRBV19 with TRBJ1-2; 7 bases line up with TRBD1. The J segment lost 3 bases and the V segment lost 6 bases, leaving 4 bases of the junction unmatched. Germline V gene data show CDR1 as LNHDA and CDR2 as SQIVND (reference sequence). The CDR3 contains 13 residues. The CDR3 DNA follows: TGTGCCAGTAGCCCAGGGGGGCACTATGGCTACACCTTC. This encodes CASSPGGHYGYTF.

V gene TRBV15 combines with J gene TRBJ2-7; 9 nucleotides agree with TRBD2. The trim removed 3 bases at V and 3 bases at J, leaving 18 bases unmatched. In germline, CDR1 is LNHNV, CDR2 YYDKDF (reference sequence). The CDR3 runs to 19 residues. The CDR3 region is CATSSPYNRNSGSVYEQYF. DNA for the CDR3: TGTGCCACCAGCAGTCCTTATAACCGTAATAGCGGGAGTGTCTACGAGCAGTACTTC.

The chain recombines TRBV18 with TRBJ2-1; D may match TRBD1 or TRBD2 (5 bases each). V lost 3 bases and J 2 bases, leaving 11 bases between the germline ends. This CDR3 region has 15 residues. CDR1 KGHSH and CDR2 LQKENI come from the germline V gene. CDR3 sequence: CASSPGTITYNEQFF. In DNA, the CDR3 is TGTGCCAGCTCACCGGGGACCATAACCTACAATGAGCAGTTCTTC.

The V and J genes are TRBV5-6 and TRBJ1-5, with TRBD1 as a possible D gene (5 bases). The CDR3 totals 15 residues. In germline, CDR1 is SGHDT, CDR2 YYEEEE. Trimming removed 0 bases from V and 1 base from J, with 8 bases in between. The CDR3 here is CASSLGWGSNQPQHF. The CDR3 bases are TGTGCCAGCAGCTTGGGTTGGGGGAGCAATCAGCCCCAGCATTTT.